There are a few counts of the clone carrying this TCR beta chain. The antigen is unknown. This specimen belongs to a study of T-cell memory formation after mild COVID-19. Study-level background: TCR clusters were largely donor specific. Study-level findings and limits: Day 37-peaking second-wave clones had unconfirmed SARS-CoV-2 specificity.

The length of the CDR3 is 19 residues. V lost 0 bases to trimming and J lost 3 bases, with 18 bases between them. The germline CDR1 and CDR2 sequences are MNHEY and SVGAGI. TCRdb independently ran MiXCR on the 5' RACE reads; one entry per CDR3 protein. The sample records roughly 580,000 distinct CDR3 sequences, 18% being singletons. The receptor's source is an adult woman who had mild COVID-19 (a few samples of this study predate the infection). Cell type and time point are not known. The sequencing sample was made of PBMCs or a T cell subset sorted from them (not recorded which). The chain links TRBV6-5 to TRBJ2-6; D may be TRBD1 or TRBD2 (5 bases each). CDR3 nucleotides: TGTGCCAGCAGTTACTCCCCGGGACGGACGTTTTATGGGGCCAACGTCCTGACTTTC. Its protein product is CASSYSPGRTFYGANVLTF.